This TCR beta chain came from a study of neoadjuvant nivolumab and ipilimumab in lung cancer. At the level of the study: Nivolumab 3 mg/kg was given days 1, 15 and 29, plus ipilimumab 1 mg/kg day 1 in combination. Study-level points and caveats: TCR clonality did not significantly correlate with pathologic tumor regression. Resected tumors had greater TCR richness and clonality than uninvolved lung.

Germline CDR1 is MNHEY and CDR2 is SMNVEV (reference sequence). This CDR3 is 15 amino acids long. J lost 2 bases, V lost 5 bases, and 6 bases had no gene match. As regards this clone: Its target is not known.

This table comes from immunoSEQ multiplex PCR, and its TCRdb copy is limited to in-frame clones, with some not included. Of roughly 20,000 clones listed, almost 80% are singletons. The receptor's source is an adult with non-small cell lung cancer. Sequenced material: tumor tissue, taken after neoadjuvant nivolumab, alone or with ipilimumab, at or shortly before surgery. The chain links TRBV27 to TRBJ1-2, with 9 bases fitting TRBD1. CDR3 nucleotides: TGTGCCAGCAGTCGATCCGGGACAGGGAACTATGGCTACACCTTC. It translates to CASSRSGTGNYGYTF.